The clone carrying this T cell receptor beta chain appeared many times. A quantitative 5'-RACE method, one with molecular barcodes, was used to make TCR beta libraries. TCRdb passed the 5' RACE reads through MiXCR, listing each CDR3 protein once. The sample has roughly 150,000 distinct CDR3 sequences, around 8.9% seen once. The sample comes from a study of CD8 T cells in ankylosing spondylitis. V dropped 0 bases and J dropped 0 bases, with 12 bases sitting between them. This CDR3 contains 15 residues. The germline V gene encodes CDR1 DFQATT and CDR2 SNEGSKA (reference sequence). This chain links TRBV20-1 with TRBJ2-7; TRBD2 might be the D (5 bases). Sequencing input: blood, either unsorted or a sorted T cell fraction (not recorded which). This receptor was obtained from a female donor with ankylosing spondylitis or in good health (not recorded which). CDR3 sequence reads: CSAREQGLASYEQYF. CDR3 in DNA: TGCAGTGCTAGAGAGCAAGGACTGGCCTCCTACGAGCAGTACTTC.